The rows below give T cell receptor beta chains drawn from one sample of a study of shared clonotypes between healthy human individuals. Data came from immunoSEQ multiplex PCR; TCRdb stores just in-frame clones and leaves some out. Found here are roughly 520,000 clones, approximately 95% of them singletons; the top ten hold about 0.068%. Sequenced input: naive CD4+ T cells sorted from blood. The source of these receptors is a woman aged 25 to 39 in good health. The CDR3 runs from the conserved cysteine through the conserved F or W. D genes are given only for firm matches. Rows give clone size only sometimes, using once, few, many, or a class for an expanded clone.

TRBV28	TRBJ1-5	15	.	.	TGTGCCAGCAGGACGCCAGGCGCTAGCAATCAGCCCCAGCATTTT	CASRTPGASNQPQHF
TRBV19	TRBJ2-7	13	TRBD2	.	TGTGCCAGTAGTTCTCTAGCGGGAGTCGAGCAGTACTTC	CASSSLAGVEQYF
TRBV7-9	TRBJ1-2	17	.	.	TGTGCCAGCAGCTCCTACCTGGGGGACCGCTTTAACTATGGCTACACCTTC	CASSSYLGDRFNYGYTF
TRBV30	TRBJ1-4	15	.	.	TGTGCCGCACTTCGCGAGGGGCGGACTAATGAAAAACTGTTTTTT	CAALREGRTNEKLFF
TRBV2	TRBJ2-3	11	.	once	TGTGCCAGCAGTGAGAGGGACTCCTCTCGTTTT	CASSERDSSRF
TRBV25-1	TRBJ2-5	13	.	.	TGTGCCAGCAGTGAGCTAGCACTAGAGACCCAGTACTTC	CASSELALETQYF
TRBV5-6	TRBJ2-5	14	.	.	TGTGCCAGCAGACCCCGGGGGCGGAGGGAGACCCAGTACTTC	CASRPRGRRETQYF
TRBV19	TRBJ2-7	16	TRBD2	.	TGTGCCAGTAGTATCGCACTAGCGGGTGTCTGGGGCGAGCAGTACTTC	CASSIALAGVWGEQYF
TRBV27	TRBJ2-7	18	.	.	TGTGCCAGCAGTTTTGGGCCGTGGGTAGCGCCCCTCCGGTACGAGCAGTACTTC	CASSFGPWVAPLRYEQYF
TRBV27	TRBJ2-1	14	.	once	TGTGCCAGCAGTCAGGCAGCAGGCTACAATGAGCAGTTCTTC	CASSQAAGYNEQFF
TRBV5-4	TRBJ2-3	15	TRBD2	.	TGTGCCAGCAGCCCGCGGGGAGCGGGAGCGGATACGCAGTATTTT	CASSPRGAGADTQYF
TRBV19	TRBJ2-5	15	TRBD2	once	TGTGCCAGTAGTATGGTAGCGGGAGGCGGAGAGACCCAGTACTTC	CASSMVAGGGETQYF
TRBV19	TRBJ2-1	15	TRBD2	.	TGTGCCAGTAGTGCAGCTAGCGGGGCCCGGTATGAGCAGTTCTTC	CASSAASGARYEQFF
TRBV7-9	TRBJ2-7	14	.	.	TGTGCCAGCAGCTCGTTCGTGTCAGTCTACGAGCAGTACTTC	CASSSFVSVYEQYF
TRBV7-2	TRBJ1-5	14	.	.	TGTGCCAGCAGCTTAGGTTCGAGTTATCAGCCCCAGCATTTT	CASSLGSSYQPQHF
TRBV9	TRBJ1-4	14	.	.	TGTGCCAGCAGCGTAGCACAGGGTAATGAAAAACTGTTTTTT	CASSVAQGNEKLFF
TRBV6-5	TRBJ2-3	14	.	.	TGTGCCAGCAGCCAAGGACTGTCCACAGATACGCAGTATTTT	CASSQGLSTDTQYF
TRBV18	TRBJ1-5	14	.	.	TGTGCCAGCTCACCAGGGGAAAACAATCAGCCCCAGCATTTT	CASSPGENNQPQHF
TRBV2	TRBJ1-2	14	.	.	TGTGCCAGCAGTGGTTTGACAGGCGTTTACGGCTACACCTTC	CASSGLTGVYGYTF
TRBV6-6	TRBJ2-5	11	.	.	TGTGCCAGCAGTTACCGGGAGACCCAGTACTTC	CASSYRETQYF